Below are 25 T cell receptor beta chains sequenced from a single sample in a study of beta chain features in type 1 diabetes. Expressed TCRB transcripts were sequenced because the entire RNA isolate underwent reverse transcription. Libraries were prepared by immunoSEQ multiplex PCR; TCRdb keeps only in-frame clonotypes and omits some of them. Of roughly 150,000 clones listed, roughly 8% are singletons. Specimen: central memory CD4+ T cells from blood. The origin of the receptors is a man aged 18 to 30 in good health.

There are a few counts of this clone. The chain has TRBV6-5 and TRBJ1-2; TRBD1 matches at 8 bases. This CDR3 has 15 amino acids. CDR1 is MNHEY, CDR2 SVGAGI, per germline. Losses at the gene ends were 6 bases for V and 7 bases for J; bases not matched to a gene: 13. Here the CDR3 DNA reads TGTGCCAGCAGCCGGCAACAGGGGGTCGAAGGTGGCTACACCTTC. Protein: CASSRQQGVEGGYTF.

The J gene is TRBJ1-2, the V gene TRBV30; 7 nucleotides match TRBD1. This CDR3 has 13 residues. Germline CDR1 reads GTSNPN; CDR2 reads SVGIG (reference sequence). Trimming at V came to 5 bases and at J to 3 bases, leaving 6 bases not matched to a gene. The DNA of the CDR3 is TGTGCCTGGGGGAAACAGGGGCACTATGGCTACACCTTC. It translates to CAWGKQGHYGYTF.

The chain recombines TRBV5-1 with TRBJ2-2; 14 bases agree with TRBD2. Germline V gives CDR1 SGHRS, CDR2 YFSETQ. The CDR3 length is 16 residues. V was pared by 0 bases and J by 10 bases, with 5 bases of the junction left unmatched. The chain's CDR3 is CASSLAGTSGSEELFF. In DNA, the CDR3 is TGCGCCAGCAGCTTGGCCGGGACTAGCGGGAGTGAGGAGCTGTTTTTT.

The gene calls are TRBV7-2 and TRBJ1-1, with unresolved D. The V end was cut by 0 bases, the J end by 1 base, with 9 bases between. Germline loops: CDR1 SGHTA, CDR2 FQGNSA. The CDR3 has 15 residues. For the CDR3, the DNA is TGTGCCAGCAGCTTAGCGGTGGGCCAGAACACTGAAGCTTTCTTT. Encoded protein: CASSLAVGQNTEAFF.

A few counts support this clone. The chain links TRBV4-3 to TRBJ1-1, with TRBD1 as a possible D gene (6 bases). Germline CDR1 is LGHNA and CDR2 is YSLEER. The V end lost 4 bases, the J end lost 3 bases, and 18 bases lay between the germline ends. CDR3 size: 16 residues. The CDR3 here is CASSREPGHGDTEAFF. CDR3 DNA: TGCGCCAGCAGCCGAGAGCCGGGACACGGGGACACTGAAGCTTTCTTT.

This chain links TRBV5-1 with TRBJ1-4; D is uncertain. Trimming cost V 6 bases and J 0 bases, with 9 bases left between them. Looked up from germline, CDR1 is SGHRS and CDR2 is YFSETQ. The CDR3 consists of 14 residues. The CDR3 reads CASKLTPTNEKLFF. The CDR3 DNA reads TGCGCCAGCAAATTGACACCAACTAATGAAAAACTGTTTTTT.

This clone was seen more than once but under ten times. The V and J genes are TRBV5-4 and TRBJ2-2, with 10 bases aligning to TRBD2. Losses at the gene ends were 4 bases for V and 8 bases for J; bases not matched to a gene: 5. This CDR3 spans 14 amino acids. Germline V gene sequence: CDR1 SGHNT, CDR2 YYREEE (reference sequence). CDR3 protein: CASSRPSGGGELFF. CDR3 nucleotide sequence: TGTGCCAGCAGCCGACCTAGCGGGGGAGGGGAGCTGTTTTTT. The full variable domain, in which reference TRBV5-4 and TRBJ2-2 provide the parts outside the CDR3, is ETGVTQSPTHLIKTRGQQVTLRCSSQSGHNTVSWYQQALGQGPQFIFQYYREEENGRGNFPPRFSGLQFPNYSSELNVNALELDDSALYLCASSRPSGGGELFFGEGSRLTVL.

This clone was recorded only once. The chain is built from TRBV4-1 and TRBJ2-1; D is perhaps TRBD2 (6 bases). The CDR3 runs 15 residues. V gave up 3 bases and J gave up 4 bases, with 13 bases separating them. In germline, CDR1 is MGHRA, CDR2 YSYEKL. CDR3 sequence: CASSHTREPYNEQFF. In DNA form, the CDR3 reads TGCGCCAGCAGCCATACACGGGAGCCATACAATGAGCAGTTCTTC.

The chain has TRBV11-2 and TRBJ2-5; weak D call: TRBD2 (5 bases). There are 16 residues in the CDR3. Germline CDR1 reads SGHAT; CDR2 reads FQNNGV. The V end lost 5 bases, the J end lost 4 bases, and 20 bases lay between the germline ends. As DNA, the CDR3 is TGTGCCAGCAGCCGGCCCCCTACCAGCGGAACAGAGACCCAGTACTTC. Its protein product is CASSRPPTSGTETQYF.

The table lists this clone with a few counts. The chain links TRBV4-2 to TRBJ2-7; 7 positions agree with TRBD1. V lost 4 bases, J lost 6 bases, and 9 bases stayed unmatched. The CDR3 sequence is 14 residues long. From germline, CDR1 is LGHNA and CDR2 YNFKEQ. This CDR3 reads CASSPGGQSGEQYF. The DNA of the CDR3 is TGTGCCAGCAGCCCAGGGGGACAGTCCGGCGAGCAGTACTTC.

A few counts support this clone. This chain joins TRBV5-1 and TRBJ2-7, with 11 positions matching TRBD1. Looked up from germline, CDR1 is SGHRS and CDR2 is YFSETQ. The length of the CDR3 is 14 residues. The J segment lost 5 bases and the V segment lost 3 bases, leaving 4 bases of the junction unmatched. The CDR3 loop is CASSSGQGVNEQYF. The CDR3 DNA follows: TGCGCCAGCAGCTCGGGACAGGGGGTCAACGAGCAGTACTTC.

A few counts support this clone. This chain connects TRBV5-1 to TRBJ2-1, with D unclear. The germline CDR1 and CDR2 sequences are SGHRS and YFSETQ. The CDR3 runs to 12 residues. Trimming shortened V by 2 bases and J by 6 bases, and 6 bases separated the two germline ends. The CDR3 region is CASSFSGNEQFF. The CDR3 DNA reads as TGCGCCAGCAGCTTTTCGGGCAATGAGCAGTTCTTC. Variable domain in full (rest from reference TRBV5-1 and TRBJ2-1): KAGVTQTPRYLIKTRGQQVTLSCSPISGHRSVSWYQQTPGQGLQFLFEYFSETQRNKGNFPGRFSGRQFSNSRSEMNVSTLELGDSALYLCASSFSGNEQFFGPGTRLTVL.

The J gene is TRBJ1-1, the V gene TRBV7-9; possible D gene TRBD1, 6 bases. In germline, CDR1 is SEHNR, CDR2 FQNEAQ (reference sequence). The V end was cut by 0 bases, the J end by 13 bases, with 21 bases between. The length of the CDR3 is 15 residues. The chain's CDR3 is CASSLAVTGAGGVFF. The CDR3 DNA is TGTGCCAGCAGCTTAGCAGTGACGGGGGCCGGGGGGGTTTTCTTT.

This clone showed up just a few times. The gene calls are TRBV5-1 and TRBJ2-3, with 14 nucleotides matching TRBD2. Germline CDR1 and CDR2: SGHRS and YFSETQ. The CDR3 is 16 amino acids. V dropped 7 bases and J dropped 3; count of bases not matched to a gene: 7. The CDR3 region has the DNA TGCGCCAGCTTGGAGGGGACTAGCGGGAGAACAGATACGCAGTATTTT. Residues: CASLEGTSGRTDTQYF.

This clone was observed a handful of times. V and J are TRBV28 and TRBJ1-2; 10 positions agree with TRBD1. V gave up 6 bases and J gave up 3 bases; unmatched junction bases: 1. The CDR3 consists of 13 residues. Per germline, CDR1 MDHEN and CDR2 SYDVKM. The CDR3 spells CASSGQGDYGYTF. CDR3 in DNA: TGTGCCAGCAGCGGACAGGGGGACTATGGCTACACCTTC.

CDR3 DNA sequence: TGCAGTCACGGGCGCGGGGGTGAAGCTTTCTTT. Protein sequence: CSHGRGGEAFF. The chain carries TRBV20-1 and TRBJ1-1; a weak D match, TRBD1 (5 bases). V gave up 8 bases and J gave up 7 bases, with 14 bases separating them. In germline, CDR1 is DFQATT, CDR2 SNEGSKA (reference sequence). This CDR3 spans 11 amino acids.

The chain couples TRBV5-4 to TRBJ2-2; 7 bases are shared with TRBD1. The CDR3 runs 13 residues. V shed 2 bases and J 8 bases; nucleotides not matched to a gene: 3. Germline CDR1 SGHNT, CDR2 YYREEE (reference sequence). The CDR3 sequence: CASSLGGRGELFF. CDR3 bases: TGTGCCAGCAGCTTAGGGGGCAGGGGGGAGCTGTTTTTT.

Written as DNA, the CDR3 is TGTGCCAGCAGCCAGACTAGCGGGGGATCAGATACGCAGTATTTT. Its protein is CASSQTSGGSDTQYF. This chain uses TRBV6-6 with TRBJ2-3; 12 positions agree with TRBD2. The CDR3 is made up of 15 amino acids. The germline CDR1 and CDR2 sequences are MNHNY and SVGAGI (reference sequence). V shed 6 bases, J shed 4 bases, and the junction held 5 bases outside the gene matches.

The J gene is TRBJ1-2, the V gene TRBV28, with D possibly matching TRBD1 (5 bases). Trimming cost V 3 bases and J 8 bases, with 13 bases left between them. Germline-derived CDR1 and CDR2 are MDHEN and SYDVKM. This CDR3 is 13 amino acids long. The CDR3 here is CASSFVGAQGYTF. The CDR3 nucleotides are TGTGCCAGCAGTTTTGTAGGGGCGCAGGGCTACACCTTC.

This chain connects TRBV7-8 to TRBJ2-1; D is possibly TRBD2 (6 bases). The V gene lost 5 bases and the J gene lost 2 bases, with 10 bases spanning the gap. In germline, CDR1 is SGHVS, CDR2 FQNEAQ. This CDR3 comprises 14 residues. The CDR3 sequence is CASSGGLTYNEQFF. In DNA, the CDR3 is TGTGCCAGCAGCGGGGGACTTACCTACAATGAGCAGTTCTTC. The whole variable domain, remainder taken from reference TRBV7-8 and TRBJ2-1, is GAGVSQSPRYKVAKRGQDVALRCDPISGHVSLFWYQQALGQGPEFLTYFQNEAQLDKSGLPSDRFFAERPEGSVSTLKIQRTQQEDSAVYLCASSGGLTYNEQFFGPGTRLTVL.

This clone was found a few times. V and J are TRBV5-5 and TRBJ2-5, with 7 bases that match TRBD2. The trim removed 2 bases at V and 1 base at J, leaving 5 bases unmatched. CDR3 length: 15 residues. Germline V gene lookup returns CDR1 SGHKS and CDR2 YYEKEE (reference sequence). The CDR3: CASSFERGFQETQYF. DNA for the CDR3: TGTGCCAGCAGCTTCGAGCGGGGCTTCCAAGAGACCCAGTACTTC.

The table lists this clone with a few counts. This rearrangement joins TRBV7-2 to TRBJ1-2, with a tentative D call TRBD1 (6 bases). Germline V lookup: CDR1 SGHTA, CDR2 FQGNSA. Trimming took 4 bases from V and 9 from J, leaving 12 bases between them. The CDR3 has 12 amino acids. For the CDR3, the DNA is TGTGCCAGCAGCTCCCGGGACATACGCTACACCTTC. Residues: CASSSRDIRYTF.

This chain links TRBV7-2 with TRBJ2-1, with 8 bases aligning to TRBD2. V trimming: 5 bases; J trimming: 1 base; junction bases outside the gene matches: 1. Germline loops: CDR1 SGHTA, CDR2 FQGNSA. The CDR3 extends over 14 amino acids. The CDR3 bases are TGTGCCAGCAGCCGCGGGGGGTCCTACAATGAGCAGTTCTTC. Translation: CASSRGGSYNEQFF.

This clone occurred a few times. The chain combines TRBV7-3 with TRBJ2-2; a weak D match, TRBD2 (7 bases). V was pared by 5 bases and J by 7 bases, with 17 bases between. The CDR3 is made up of 15 amino acids. Per the germline V gene, CDR1 is SGHTA and CDR2 is FQGTGA. The chain's CDR3 is CASSPEGGRGGELFF. In DNA, the CDR3 is TGTGCCAGCAGCCCCGAGGGGGGGCGGGGCGGGGAGCTGTTTTTT.

The genes are TRBV11-1 and TRBJ2-7; TRBD1 agrees at 9 bases. CDR3 length: 15 amino acids. The V gene's germline CDR1 is SGHAT and CDR2 FQDESV (reference sequence). V gave up 4 bases and J gave up 2 bases; unmatched junction bases: 6. As DNA, the CDR3 is TGTGCCAGCAGCTATACAGGGGGCCCCCCCTACGAGCAGTACTTC. Encoded protein: CASSYTGGPPYEQYF. Supplemented by reference TRBV11-1 and TRBJ2-7, the full variable domain reads EAEVAQSPRYKITEKSQAVAFWCDPISGHATLYWYRQILGQGPELLVQFQDESVVDDSQLPKDRFSAERLKGVDSTLKIQPAELGDSAMYLCASSYTGGPPYEQYFGPGTRLTVT.